The 30 T cell receptor beta chains below all came from one sample that was sequenced in a study of shared clonotypes between healthy human individuals. The data were produced by immunoSEQ multiplex PCR, yet TCRdb's version contains in-frame clones alone and is incomplete. This sample yields approximately 2,300,000 clones, of which just under 95% are seen a single time; approximately 0.39% belongs to the top ten. The sample comprised naive CD4+ T cells from PBMCs. Subset: CD45RA+ positively selected. The receptor set was obtained from a man between 18 and 29 years old in good health. Some clones in this sample may be carry-over from other donors' samples.

The chain employs TRBV7-9 and TRBJ2-2; 11 bases match TRBD2. This CDR3 has 15 amino acids. Unmatched junction bases numbered 3, after V lost 9 bases and J lost 0 bases. CDR1 SEHNR and CDR2 FQNEAQ come from the germline V gene (reference sequence). The CDR3 reads CASLAGGPNTGELFF. The CDR3 coding sequence is TGTGCCAGTCTAGCGGGAGGCCCGAACACCGGGGAGCTGTTTTTT.

V gene TRBV10-3 combines with J gene TRBJ1-4; D unclear. From germline, CDR1 is ENHRY and CDR2 SYGVKD. Trimming stripped 3 bases from V and 11 bases from J, with 7 bases between. The length of the CDR3 is 11 residues. The CDR3 sequence: CAISDTRKLFF. The CDR3 bases are TGTGCCATCAGTGACACTCGGAAACTGTTTTTT.

The rearrangement uses TRBV27 and TRBJ2-2, with 7 bases identical to TRBD1. Per the germline V gene, CDR1 is MNHEY and CDR2 is SMNVEV (reference sequence). The CDR3 covers 15 residues. V lost 3 bases and J lost 8; bases outside the gene matches: 9. The CDR3 sequence: CASSFKPGGRGELFF. CDR3 nucleotides: TGTGCCAGCAGTTTTAAGCCAGGGGGACGAGGGGAGCTGTTTTTT.

This clone has only a few counts. CDR3 coding DNA: TGTGCCAGCAGCGTAGGACACATGAACACTGAAGCTTTCTTT. Protein sequence: CASSVGHMNTEAFF. This sequence joins TRBV9 and TRBJ1-1; D is uncertain. The germline CDR1 and CDR2 sequences are SGDLS and YYNGEE. The length of the CDR3 is 14 residues. Trimming took 0 bases from V and 0 from J, leaving 6 bases between them. Full variable domain (missing parts from reference TRBV9 and TRBJ1-1): DSGVTQTPKHLITATGQRVTLRCSPRSGDLSVYWYQQSLDQGLQFLIQYYNGEERAKGNILERFSAQQFPDLHSELNLSSLELGDSALYFCASSVGHMNTEAFFGQGTRLTVV.

The chain is built from TRBV11-2 and TRBJ2-5; TRBD2 matches at 9 bases. The CDR3 totals 17 residues. CDR1 SGHAT and CDR2 FQNNGV come from the germline V gene. V trimming: 0 bases; J trimming: 5 bases; junction bases outside the gene matches: 10. CDR3 nucleotides: TGTGCCAGCAGCTTAGATCGGGGCGGGAGGGCCATTGAGACCCAGTACTTC. This translates into CASSLDRGGRAIETQYF.

The CDR3 nucleotides read TGTGCCAGCAGCTTAGGGGCCGGGACGGGGGATGAGACCCAGTACTTC. Translation: CASSLGAGTGDETQYF. The chain joins TRBV7-7 to TRBJ2-5; D perhaps matches TRBD2 (6 bases). The germline V gene encodes CDR1 SSHAT and CDR2 FNYEAQ (reference sequence). The CDR3 has 16 amino acids. Trimming cost V 1 base and J 5 bases, with 17 bases left between them. Looking up the rest from reference TRBV7-7 and TRBJ2-5 gives the full variable domain: GAGVSQSPRYKVTKRGQDVTLRCDPISSHATLYWYQQALGQGPEFLTYFNYEAQPDKSGLPSDRFSAERPEGSISTLTIQRTEQRDSAMYRCASSLGAGTGDETQYFGPGTRLLVL.

This clone was detected once. The chain combines TRBV7-2 with TRBJ1-4; no firm D call. Germline V gives CDR1 SGHTA, CDR2 FQGNSA. The CDR3 is 16 amino acids. Trimming took off 0 bases at V and 0 bases at J, with 8 bases between the two ends. Here the CDR3 DNA reads TGTGCCAGCAGCTTAGCGTCCGGGGCAACTAATGAAAAACTGTTTTTT. Protein: CASSLASGATNEKLFF.

V is TRBV2 and J is TRBJ2-7; D is unresolved. This CDR3 contains 11 residues. Trimming took 8 bases from V and 7 from J, leaving 12 bases between them. Per the germline V gene, CDR1 is SNHLY and CDR2 is FYNNEI. CDR3 bases: TGTGCCAGCGGGTTAGCCAGGGAGCAGTACTTC. Its protein product is CASGLAREQYF.

As to this clone: At the DNA level, this CDR3 is encoded by other sequences in the same sample as well. The chain has TRBV5-1 and TRBJ2-7; TRBD2 is a possible D gene (5 bases). The CDR3 consists of 12 residues. Trimming took off 4 bases at V and 4 bases at J, with 9 bases between the two ends. The V gene's germline CDR1 is SGHRS and CDR2 YFSETQ. The DNA for the CDR3 is TGCGCCAGCAGCACCGGACTGTACGAGCAGTACTTC. The encoded protein is CASSTGLYEQYF.

J is TRBJ2-2 and V is TRBV7-9; D may be TRBD1 (6 bases). The germline V and J ends were trimmed by 1 base and 0 bases, with 18 bases remaining between them. CDR1 is SEHNR and CDR2 is FQNEAQ in the germline V gene (reference sequence). This CDR3 has 19 residues. The CDR3 loop reads CASSLVRRGRPANTGELFF. CDR3 DNA: TGTGCCAGCAGCTTAGTTAGAAGGGGGAGACCAGCGAACACCGGGGAGCTGTTTTTT.

V usage is TRBV28 and J usage is TRBJ1-4, with 8 bases matching TRBD1. With V trimmed by 6 bases and J by 2 bases, 11 bases remained unmatched. CDR3 length: 17 amino acids. Per germline, CDR1 MDHEN and CDR2 SYDVKM. CDR3 in DNA: TGTGCCAGCAGCGGACAGGGTTGGGCTCGGACTAATGAAAAACTGTTTTTT. This encodes CASSGQGWARTNEKLFF.

The chain combines TRBV5-4 with TRBJ2-7, with 9 bases aligning to TRBD1. Germline V lookup: CDR1 SGHNT, CDR2 YYREEE (reference sequence). This CDR3 is built from 15 residues. V shed 2 bases, J shed 2 bases, and the junction held 5 bases outside the gene matches. The CDR3 loop is CASSFDRGVTYEQYF. The CDR3 DNA is TGTGCCAGCAGCTTTGACAGGGGGGTAACCTACGAGCAGTACTTC.

The genes are TRBV18 and TRBJ1-1; TRBD1 aligns across 8 bases. Germline CDR1 KGHSH, CDR2 LQKENI. This CDR3 is 15 amino acids long. Trimming took 3 bases from V and 1 from J; bases not matched to a gene: 4. CDR3 residues: CASSPRTGWNTEAFF. Written as DNA, the CDR3 is TGTGCCAGCTCACCGCGGACAGGGTGGAACACTGAAGCTTTCTTT.

The rearrangement uses TRBV29-1 and TRBJ1-2; maybe TRBD1 (5 bases). CDR3 length: 11 amino acids. V was pared by 8 bases and J by 6 bases, with 13 bases between. The germline gives CDR1 SQVTM, CDR2 ANQGSEA. The CDR3 DNA reads TGCAGCTCCTTACAGGTTGATGGCTACACCTTC. It encodes CSSLQVDGYTF.

The V call is TRBV7-3, the J call TRBJ2-3; 7 nucleotides line up with TRBD2. V lost 4 bases, J lost 2 bases, and 6 bases stayed unmatched. Germline CDR1 and CDR2: SGHTA and FQGTGA. This CDR3 region has 15 residues. The chain's CDR3 is CASSSQRDHTDTQYF. The CDR3 region has the DNA TGTGCCAGCAGCTCCCAGCGGGACCACACAGATACGCAGTATTTT.

This chain links TRBV28 with TRBJ2-7, with 8 bases fitting TRBD2. The CDR3 is 16 amino acids. Germline V gives CDR1 MDHEN, CDR2 SYDVKM. Trimming cost V 4 bases and J 2 bases; bases outside gene matches: 10. The CDR3 is CASSYGLAGLAYEQYF. The CDR3 nucleotides are TGTGCCAGCAGTTACGGGCTAGCGGGCCTTGCCTACGAGCAGTACTTC.

The chain recombines TRBV9 with TRBJ2-1; no clear D gene. The CDR3 sequence is 14 residues long. Germline loops: CDR1 SGDLS, CDR2 YYNGEE. V was trimmed by 0 bases and J by 3 bases, leaving 7 bases between them. CDR3 in amino acids: CASSVDWRYNEQFF. CDR3 in DNA: TGTGCCAGCAGCGTAGACTGGCGCTACAATGAGCAGTTCTTC.

V is TRBV19 and J is TRBJ2-6; D tentatively reads TRBD1 or TRBD2 (5 bases each). CDR1 and CDR2 from the germline V gene are LNHDA and SQIVND (reference sequence). This CDR3 is 21 amino acids long. Deletions cut 1 base from V and 0 bases from J, with 22 bases between. CDR3 bases: TGTGCCAGTAGTATAGGACTTCGGGGTAGGGGCCCCCTCTCTGGGGCCAACGTCCTGACTTTC. This sequence encodes CASSIGLRGRGPLSGANVLTF.

The chain recombines TRBV28 with TRBJ2-7, with TRBD1 matching 7 bases. This CDR3 is built from 14 residues. V lost 7 bases and J lost 2; bases outside the gene matches: 8. CDR1 MDHEN and CDR2 SYDVKM come from the germline V gene. The CDR3 reads CASNSPGQTYEQYF. The CDR3 coding sequence is TGTGCCAGCAACTCGCCGGGACAGACCTACGAGCAGTACTTC.

The rearrangement joins TRBV5-6 to TRBJ1-1; no clear D gene. The CDR3 length is 15 residues. V lost 4 bases, J lost 0 bases, and 13 bases lay in between. In germline, CDR1 is SGHDT, CDR2 YYEEEE. CDR3 protein: CASSPLSLLNTEAFF. CDR3 DNA: TGTGCCAGCAGCCCGCTTAGTTTACTGAACACTGAAGCTTTCTTT. Together with reference TRBV5-6 and TRBJ1-1, the CDR3 gives the full variable domain: DAGVTQSPTHLIKTRGQQVTLRCSPKSGHDTVSWYQQALGQGPQFIFQYYEEEERQRGNFPDRFSGHQFPNYSSELNVNALLLGDSALYLCASSPLSLLNTEAFFGQGTRLTVV.

This sequence joins TRBV9 and TRBJ1-3; TRBD1 might be the D (6 bases). The CDR3 covers 18 residues. The V gene lost 3 bases and the J gene lost 1 base, with 20 bases spanning the gap. CDR1 and CDR2 (germline): SGDLS, YYNGEE. CDR3 in DNA: TGTGCCAGCAGCGCCCCCTCCTCCAGGGGCCTGTCTGGAAACACCATATATTTT. Translation: CASSAPSSRGLSGNTIYF.

The chain is built from TRBV7-6 and TRBJ1-1, with TRBD1 matching over 9 bases. The V gene's germline CDR1 is SGHVS and CDR2 FNYEAQ. The CDR3 has 20 amino acids. With 0 bases clipped from V and 3 bases from J, the junction kept 17 bases outside the gene matches. The CDR3 is CASSLAPETGTGWSDTEAFF. CDR3 bases: TGTGCCAGCAGCTTAGCCCCTGAGACGGGGACAGGGTGGTCGGACACTGAAGCTTTCTTT.

In the case of this clone: The sample has other DNA sequences that encode this CDR3 too. The V gene is TRBV18, the J gene TRBJ1-1; TRBD1 might be the D (5 bases). Germline V lookup: CDR1 KGHSH, CDR2 LQKENI. The CDR3 is made up of 14 amino acids. V gave up 3 bases and J gave up 4 bases, with 12 bases separating them. For the CDR3, the DNA is TGTGCCAGCTCACCTCCCGGGGGTCGCACTGAAGCTTTCTTT. Translating it yields CASSPPGGRTEAFF.

This chain connects TRBV25-1 to TRBJ1-2; D gene unclear. The germline V and J ends were trimmed by 5 bases and 5 bases, with 12 bases remaining between them. The CDR3 loop spans 13 amino acids. Germline values: CDR1 MGHDK, CDR2 SYGVNS. The CDR3 DNA sequence: TGTGCCAGCAGTCCTTCGGGTATTTATGGCTACACCTTC. It codes for CASSPSGIYGYTF.

The rearrangement joins TRBV27 to TRBJ1-3, with TRBD1 identical over 8 bases. Trimming cost V 6 bases and J 4 bases; bases outside gene matches: 5. CDR1 and CDR2 (germline): MNHEY, SMNVEV (reference sequence). The CDR3 is made up of 14 amino acids. The CDR3 nucleotides read TGTGCCAGCAGCCGAAGGGACAGGGGAAACACCATATATTTT. Its translation: CASSRRDRGNTIYF.

To note about this clone: Other DNA sequences within the sample encode an identical CDR3. This chain joins TRBV7-8 and TRBJ2-7; D not resolved. The V gene's germline CDR1 is SGHVS and CDR2 FQNEAQ. The length of the CDR3 is 13 residues. Trimming took 1 base from V and 3 from J, leaving 7 bases between them. DNA for the CDR3: TGTGCCAGCAGCTTAGGTTCAGGCTACGAGCAGTACTTC. Its protein is CASSLGSGYEQYF.

The CDR3 DNA sequence: TGTGCCAGTAACAGGAAAGCGGGAGTGGAGACCCAGTACTTC. The encoded protein is CASNRKAGVETQYF. This sequence joins TRBV19 and TRBJ2-5, with TRBD2 matching over 8 bases. V dropped 7 bases and J dropped 5; count of bases not matched to a gene: 9. Germline V gene sequence: CDR1 LNHDA, CDR2 SQIVND (reference sequence). The CDR3 has 14 amino acids.

The CDR3: CASSFKYQPQHF. The CDR3 DNA reads TGTGCCAGCAGCTTTAAGTATCAGCCCCAGCATTTT. The chain has TRBV7-6 and TRBJ1-5; no definite D call. The CDR3 runs 12 residues. Per the germline V gene, CDR1 is SGHVS and CDR2 is FNYEAQ. Trimming took off 3 bases at V and 5 bases at J, with 5 bases between the two ends. Variable domain in full (rest from reference TRBV7-6 and TRBJ1-5): GAGVSQSPRYKVTKRGQDVALRCDPISGHVSLYWYRQALGQGPEFLTYFNYEAQQDKSGLPNDRFSAERPEGSISTLTIQRTEQRDSAMYRCASSFKYQPQHFGDGTRLSIL.

The V call is TRBV28, the J call TRBJ1-2; D uncertain. Trimming removed 2 bases at V and 2 bases at J, with 12 bases between. Germline V gene lookup returns CDR1 MDHEN and CDR2 SYDVKM. The CDR3 runs 15 residues. The CDR3 DNA sequence: TGTGCCAGCAGTTTAGATCATAGGACGAACTATGGCTACACCTTC. The encoded protein is CASSLDHRTNYGYTF.

This clone appeared once. This sequence joins TRBV28 and TRBJ2-1; 10 nucleotides align to TRBD2. Germline CDR1 is MDHEN and CDR2 is SYDVKM. The J segment lost 0 bases and the V segment lost 10 bases, leaving 3 bases of the junction unmatched. The CDR3 is made up of 14 amino acids. The chain's CDR3 is CAIASGSSYNEQFF. The CDR3 nucleotides are TGTGCCATTGCTAGCGGGAGCTCCTACAATGAGCAGTTCTTC. Filled out from reference TRBV28 and TRBJ2-1, the complete variable domain reads DVKVTQSSRYLVKRTGEKVFLECVQDMDHENMFWYRQDPGLGLRLIYFSYDVKMKEKGDIPEGYSVSREKKERFSLILESASTNQTSMYLCAIASGSSYNEQFFGPGTRLTVL.